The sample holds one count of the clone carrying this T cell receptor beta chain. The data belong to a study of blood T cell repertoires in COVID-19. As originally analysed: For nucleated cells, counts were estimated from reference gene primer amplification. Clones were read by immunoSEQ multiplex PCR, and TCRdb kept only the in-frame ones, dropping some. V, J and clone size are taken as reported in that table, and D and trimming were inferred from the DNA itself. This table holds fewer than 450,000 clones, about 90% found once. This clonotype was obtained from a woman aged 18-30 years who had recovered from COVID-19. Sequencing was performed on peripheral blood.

The CDR3 DNA follows: TGCGCCAGCAGCCAAGTTCGAGACAATGAGCAGTTCTTC. This codes for CASSQVRDNEQFF. The V gene is TRBV4-1, the J gene TRBJ2-1, with no clear D. There are 13 residues in the CDR3. Per the germline V gene, CDR1 is MGHRA and CDR2 is YSYEKL. The V end lost 1 base, the J end lost 5 bases, and 6 bases lay between the germline ends.